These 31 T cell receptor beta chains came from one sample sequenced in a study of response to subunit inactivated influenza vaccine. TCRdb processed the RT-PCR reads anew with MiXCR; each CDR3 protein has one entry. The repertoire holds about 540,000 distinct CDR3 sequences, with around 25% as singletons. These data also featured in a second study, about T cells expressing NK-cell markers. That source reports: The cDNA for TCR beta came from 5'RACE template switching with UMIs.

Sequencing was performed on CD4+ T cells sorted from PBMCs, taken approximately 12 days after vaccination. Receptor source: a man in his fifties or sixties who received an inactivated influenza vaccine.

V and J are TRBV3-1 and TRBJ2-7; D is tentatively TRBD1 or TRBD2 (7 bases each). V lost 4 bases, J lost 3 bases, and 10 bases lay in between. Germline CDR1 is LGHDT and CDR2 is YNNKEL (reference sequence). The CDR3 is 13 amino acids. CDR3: CASSPRGGYEQYF. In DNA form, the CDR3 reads TGTGCCAGCAGCCCCAGGGGGGGCTACGAGCAGTACTTC.

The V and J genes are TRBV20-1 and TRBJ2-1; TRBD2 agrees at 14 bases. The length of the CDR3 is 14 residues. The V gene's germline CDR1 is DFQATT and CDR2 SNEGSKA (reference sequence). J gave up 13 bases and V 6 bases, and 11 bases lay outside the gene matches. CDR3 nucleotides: TGCAGTGCCCGCCATAGAGGGACTAGCGGGGGCCAGTTCTTC. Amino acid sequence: CSARHRGTSGGQFF.

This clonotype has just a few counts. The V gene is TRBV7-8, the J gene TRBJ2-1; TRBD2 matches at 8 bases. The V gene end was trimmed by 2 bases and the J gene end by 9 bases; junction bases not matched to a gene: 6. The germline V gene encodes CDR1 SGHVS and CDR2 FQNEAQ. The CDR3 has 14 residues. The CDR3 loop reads CASSLYRREAEQFF. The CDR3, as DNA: TGTGCCAGCAGCTTATATCGGCGGGAGGCTGAGCAGTTCTTC.

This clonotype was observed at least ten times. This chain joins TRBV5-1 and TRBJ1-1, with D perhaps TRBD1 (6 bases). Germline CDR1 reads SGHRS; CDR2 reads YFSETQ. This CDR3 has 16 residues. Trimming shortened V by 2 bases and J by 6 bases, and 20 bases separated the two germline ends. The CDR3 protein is CASSLRTADLGSEAFF. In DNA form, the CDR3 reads TGCGCCAGCAGCTTAAGGACAGCCGATCTCGGGTCTGAAGCTTTCTTT. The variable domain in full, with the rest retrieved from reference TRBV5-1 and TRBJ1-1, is KAGVTQTPRYLIKTRGQQVTLSCSPISGHRSVSWYQQTPGQGLQFLFEYFSETQRNKGNFPGRFSGRQFSNSRSEMNVSTLELGDSALYLCASSLRTADLGSEAFFGQGTRLTVV.

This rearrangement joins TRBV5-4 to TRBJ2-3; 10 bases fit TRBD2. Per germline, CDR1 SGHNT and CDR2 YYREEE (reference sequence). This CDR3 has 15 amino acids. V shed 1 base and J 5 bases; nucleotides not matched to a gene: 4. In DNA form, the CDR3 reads TGTGCCAGCAGCTTGACCGGGACTAGCGTAGATACGCAGTATTTT. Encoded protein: CASSLTGTSVDTQYF.

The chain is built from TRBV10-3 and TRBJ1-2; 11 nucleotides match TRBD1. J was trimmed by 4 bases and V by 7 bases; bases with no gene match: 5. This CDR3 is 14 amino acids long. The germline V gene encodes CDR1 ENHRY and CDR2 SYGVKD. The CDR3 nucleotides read TGTGCCATCAAGTCCGGGACAGGGGGCTATGGCTACACCTTC. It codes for CAIKSGTGGYGYTF.

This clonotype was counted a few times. The CDR3 sequence: CSARPMGGWETQYF. CDR3 DNA sequence: TGCAGTGCTAGGCCCATGGGAGGCTGGGAGACCCAGTACTTC. The V and J genes are TRBV20-1 and TRBJ2-5; possible D gene TRBD2, 6 bases. The V gene's germline CDR1 is DFQATT and CDR2 SNEGSKA (reference sequence). Trimming removed 3 bases from V and 5 bases from J, with 16 bases in between. CDR3 length: 14 amino acids.

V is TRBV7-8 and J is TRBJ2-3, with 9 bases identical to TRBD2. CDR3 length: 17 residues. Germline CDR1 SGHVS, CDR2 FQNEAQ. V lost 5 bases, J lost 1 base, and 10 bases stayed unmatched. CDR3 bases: TGTGCCAGCAGCCCGGGGCCAGCGGGAGGTCGCACAGATACGCAGTATTTT. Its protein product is CASSPGPAGGRTDTQYF.

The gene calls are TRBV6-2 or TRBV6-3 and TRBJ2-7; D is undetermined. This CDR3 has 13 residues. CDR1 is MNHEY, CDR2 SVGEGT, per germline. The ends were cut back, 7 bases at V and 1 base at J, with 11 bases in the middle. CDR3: CASIHHDSYEQYF. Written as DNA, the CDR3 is TGTGCCAGCATCCACCATGATTCCTACGAGCAGTACTTC.

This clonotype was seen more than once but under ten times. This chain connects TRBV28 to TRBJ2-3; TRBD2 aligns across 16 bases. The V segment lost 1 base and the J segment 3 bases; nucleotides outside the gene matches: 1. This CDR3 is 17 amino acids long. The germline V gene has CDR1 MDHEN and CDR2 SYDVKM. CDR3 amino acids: CASSLSGLAGGTDTQYF. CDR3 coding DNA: TGTGCCAGCAGTTTATCGGGACTAGCGGGGGGGACAGATACGCAGTATTTT.

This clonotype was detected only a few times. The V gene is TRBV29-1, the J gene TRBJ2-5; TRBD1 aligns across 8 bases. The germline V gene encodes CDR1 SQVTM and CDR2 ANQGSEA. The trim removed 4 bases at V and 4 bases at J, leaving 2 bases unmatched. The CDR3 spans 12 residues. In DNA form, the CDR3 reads TGCAGCGTTGTGACAGGGGTAGAGACCCAGTACTTC. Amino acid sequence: CSVVTGVETQYF.

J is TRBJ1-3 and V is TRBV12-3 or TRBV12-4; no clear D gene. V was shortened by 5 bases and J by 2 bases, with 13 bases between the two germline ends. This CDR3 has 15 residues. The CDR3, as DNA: TGTGCCAGCAGTCTCCCGGGGAGAGCTGGAAACACCATATATTTT. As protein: CASSLPGRAGNTIYF.

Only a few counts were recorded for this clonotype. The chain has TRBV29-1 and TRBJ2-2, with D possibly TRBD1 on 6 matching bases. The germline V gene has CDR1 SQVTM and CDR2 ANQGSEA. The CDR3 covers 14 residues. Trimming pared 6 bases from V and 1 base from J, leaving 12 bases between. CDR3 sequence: CSVQGSKNTGELFF. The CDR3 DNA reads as TGCAGCGTGCAGGGGAGTAAGAACACCGGGGAGCTGTTTTTT.

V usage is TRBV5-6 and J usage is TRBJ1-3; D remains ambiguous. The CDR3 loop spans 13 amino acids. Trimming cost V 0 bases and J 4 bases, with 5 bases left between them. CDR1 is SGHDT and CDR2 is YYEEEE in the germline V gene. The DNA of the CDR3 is TGTGCCAGCAGCTTGGTCCCGGGAAACACCATATATTTT. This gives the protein CASSLVPGNTIYF.

The CDR3 bases are TGTGCCAGCTCACCACCATCGGGGGCGGTCAAAAACATTCAGTACTTC. It encodes CASSPPSGAVKNIQYF. This chain joins TRBV18 and TRBJ2-4; either TRBD1 or TRBD2 may supply D (6 bases each). The CDR3 extends over 16 amino acids. Germline CDR1 and CDR2: KGHSH and LQKENI. The V end was cut by 0 bases, the J end by 3 bases, with 12 bases between.

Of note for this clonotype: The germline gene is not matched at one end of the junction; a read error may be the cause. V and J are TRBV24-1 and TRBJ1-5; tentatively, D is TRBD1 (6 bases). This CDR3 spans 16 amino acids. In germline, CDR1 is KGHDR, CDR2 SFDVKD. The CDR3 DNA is TGTGCCACCAGTGATGCAACCAGGGGTAGCAATCATCCCCAGCATTTT. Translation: CATSDATRGSNHPQHF.

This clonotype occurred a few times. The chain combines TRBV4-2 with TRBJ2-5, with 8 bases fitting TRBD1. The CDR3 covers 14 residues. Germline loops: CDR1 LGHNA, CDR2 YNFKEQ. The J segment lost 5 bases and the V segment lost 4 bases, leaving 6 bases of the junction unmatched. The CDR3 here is CASSPSGGPETQYF. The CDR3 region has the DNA TGTGCCAGCAGCCCGTCAGGGGGCCCGGAGACCCAGTACTTC.

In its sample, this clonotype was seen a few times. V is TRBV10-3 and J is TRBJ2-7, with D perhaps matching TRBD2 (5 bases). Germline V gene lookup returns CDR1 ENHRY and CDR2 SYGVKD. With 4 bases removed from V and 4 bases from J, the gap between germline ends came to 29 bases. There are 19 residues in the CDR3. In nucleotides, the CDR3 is TGTGCCATCAGTGGCGGGCCATGGGGTAGCGAGATGCCCCGGTACGAGCAGTACTTC. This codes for CAISGGPWGSEMPRYEQYF.

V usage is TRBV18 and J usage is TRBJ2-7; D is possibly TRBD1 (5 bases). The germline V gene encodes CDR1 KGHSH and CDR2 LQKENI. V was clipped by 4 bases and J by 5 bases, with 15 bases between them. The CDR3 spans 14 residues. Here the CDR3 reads CASSRNIDSDEQYF. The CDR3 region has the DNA TGTGCCAGCTCACGTAATATAGACAGCGACGAGCAGTACTTC.

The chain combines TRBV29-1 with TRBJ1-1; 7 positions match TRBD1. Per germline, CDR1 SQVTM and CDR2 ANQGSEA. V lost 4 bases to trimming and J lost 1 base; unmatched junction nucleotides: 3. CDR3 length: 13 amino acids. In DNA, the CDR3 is TGCAGCGTTGGACAGGGACCGAACACTGAAGCTTTCTTT. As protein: CSVGQGPNTEAFF.

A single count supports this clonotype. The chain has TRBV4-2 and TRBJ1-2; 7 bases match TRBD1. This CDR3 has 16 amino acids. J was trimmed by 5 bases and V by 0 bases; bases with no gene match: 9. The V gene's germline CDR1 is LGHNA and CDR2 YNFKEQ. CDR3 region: CASSQDGTGQTYGYTF. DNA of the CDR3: TGTGCCAGCAGCCAAGATGGAACGGGACAGACGTATGGCTACACCTTC.

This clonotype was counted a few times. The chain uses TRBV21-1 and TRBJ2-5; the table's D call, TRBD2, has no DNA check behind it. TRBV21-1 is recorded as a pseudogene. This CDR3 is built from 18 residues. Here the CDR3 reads CARGSRFGPSRLRETQYF. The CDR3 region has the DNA TGTGCCAGGGGAAGTAGATTCGGGCCTAGCCGGCTCCGGGAGACCCAGTACTTC.

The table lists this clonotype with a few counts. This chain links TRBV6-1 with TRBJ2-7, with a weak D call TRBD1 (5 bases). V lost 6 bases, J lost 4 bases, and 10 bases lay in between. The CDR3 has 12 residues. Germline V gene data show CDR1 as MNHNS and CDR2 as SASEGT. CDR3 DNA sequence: TGTGCCAGCAGCAATACAGGTTACGAGCAGTACTTC. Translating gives CASSNTGYEQYF.

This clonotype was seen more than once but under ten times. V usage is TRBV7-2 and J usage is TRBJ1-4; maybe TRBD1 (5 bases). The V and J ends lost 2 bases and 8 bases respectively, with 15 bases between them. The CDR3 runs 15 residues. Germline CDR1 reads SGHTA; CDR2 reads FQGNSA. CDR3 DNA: TGTGCCAGCAGCTTATGGGGCAGGGTCTCGGAAAAACTGTTTTTT. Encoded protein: CASSLWGRVSEKLFF.

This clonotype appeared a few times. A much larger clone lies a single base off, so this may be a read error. DNA of the CDR3: TGTGCCAGCAGCCCCGAAAGGGACAGGAACACCGGGGAGCTGTTTTTT. It translates to CASSPERDRNTGELFF. J is TRBJ2-2 and V is TRBV28, with TRBD1 identical over 7 bases. Germline CDR1 MDHEN, CDR2 SYDVKM. The J segment lost 1 base and the V segment lost 6 bases, leaving 8 bases of the junction unmatched. The CDR3 runs 16 residues.

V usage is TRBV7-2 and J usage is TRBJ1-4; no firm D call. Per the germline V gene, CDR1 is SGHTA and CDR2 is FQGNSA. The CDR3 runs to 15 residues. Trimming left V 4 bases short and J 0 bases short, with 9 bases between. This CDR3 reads CASSSRGATNEKLFF. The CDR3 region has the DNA TGTGCCAGCAGCTCCAGAGGCGCAACTAATGAAAAACTGTTTTTT. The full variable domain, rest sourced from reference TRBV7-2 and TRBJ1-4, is GAGVSQSPSNKVTEKGKDVELRCDPISGHTALYWYRQSLGQGLEFLIYFQGNSAPDKSGLPSDRFSAERTGGSVSTLTIQRTQQEDSAVYLCASSSRGATNEKLFFGSGTQLSVL.

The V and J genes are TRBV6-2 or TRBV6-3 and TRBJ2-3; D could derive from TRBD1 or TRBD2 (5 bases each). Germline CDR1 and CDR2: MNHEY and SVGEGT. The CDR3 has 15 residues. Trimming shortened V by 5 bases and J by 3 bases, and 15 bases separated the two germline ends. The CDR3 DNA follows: TGTGCCAGCAGTGACCCCGGGGCCCGTACAGATACGCAGTATTTT. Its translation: CASSDPGARTDTQYF.

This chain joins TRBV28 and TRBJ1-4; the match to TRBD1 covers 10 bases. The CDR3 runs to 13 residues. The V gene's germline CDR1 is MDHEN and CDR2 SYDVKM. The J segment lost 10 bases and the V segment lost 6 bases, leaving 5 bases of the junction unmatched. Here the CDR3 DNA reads TGTGCCAGCAGAGGGACAGGGGTGAGAAAACTGTTTTTT. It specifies CASRGTGVRKLFF.

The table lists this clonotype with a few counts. The CDR3 region is CASSYGGRTTDTQYF. The CDR3 nucleotides are TGCGCCAGCAGCTATGGGGGCAGGACCACAGATACGCAGTATTTT. The chain links TRBV5-1 to TRBJ2-3, with TRBD1 as a possible D gene (6 bases). Germline CDR1 reads SGHRS; CDR2 reads YFSETQ. Trimming left V 3 bases short and J 2 bases short, with 13 bases between. CDR3 length: 15 amino acids.

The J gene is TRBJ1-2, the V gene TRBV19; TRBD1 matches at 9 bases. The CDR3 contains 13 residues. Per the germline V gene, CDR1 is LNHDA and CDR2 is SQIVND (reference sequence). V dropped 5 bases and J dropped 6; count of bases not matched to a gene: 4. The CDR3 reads CASSSGQGHGYTF. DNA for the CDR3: TGTGCCAGTAGTTCCGGACAGGGGCATGGCTACACCTTC.

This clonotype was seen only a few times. The DNA for the CDR3 is TGTGCCAGCAGCAACAAGGGACGGAGACTTCAAGAGACCCAGTACTTC. Protein: CASSNKGRRLQETQYF. V and J are TRBV11-2 and TRBJ2-5; the D call may be TRBD1 or TRBD2 (5 bases each). CDR3 size: 16 residues. Trimming shortened V by 5 bases and J by 2 bases, and 18 bases separated the two germline ends. Per germline, CDR1 SGHAT and CDR2 FQNNGV.